A single sample gave rise to the 29 T cell receptor beta chains below, sequenced in a study of OX40 agonist ivuxolimab in advanced cancers. Clones were read by immunoSEQ multiplex PCR, and TCRdb kept only the in-frame ones, dropping some. Seen here are roughly 100,000 clones, 85% to 90% observed once, and the top ten hold roughly 0.79%. The starting material was CD4+ or CD8+ T cells sorted from blood, obtained in a trial of the OX40 agonist ivuxolimab. All receptors derive from an adult with an advanced solid tumor such as melanoma, head and neck, liver or kidney cancer.

The chain couples TRBV5-5 to TRBJ1-6; D perhaps matches TRBD1 (6 bases). With 3 bases removed from V and 7 bases from J, the gap between germline ends came to 11 bases. The CDR3 length is 14 residues. Germline values: CDR1 SGHKS, CDR2 YYEKEE (reference sequence). CDR3 protein: CASSYRVINSPLHF. The CDR3 DNA reads as TGTGCCAGCAGCTACAGGGTAATAAATTCACCCCTCCACTTT.

V gene TRBV28 combines with J gene TRBJ1-2, with D unclear. Germline assignment: CDR1 MDHEN and CDR2 SYDVKM. V lost 11 bases, J lost 0 bases, and 10 bases lay in between. This CDR3 spans 12 amino acids. CDR3 nucleotides: TGTGCCGGCGGGGTGGCTAACTATGGCTACACCTTC. Its translation: CAGGVANYGYTF.

J is TRBJ2-2 and V is TRBV7-9, with D uncertain. The V gene lost 1 base and the J gene lost 7 bases, with 1 base spanning the gap. This CDR3 contains 11 residues. Looked up from germline, CDR1 is SEHNR and CDR2 is FQNEAQ (reference sequence). The CDR3 here is CASSLVGELFF. The CDR3 region has the DNA TGTGCCAGCAGCTTAGTCGGGGAGCTGTTTTTT.

Concerning this clone itself: The sample has other DNA sequences that encode this CDR3 too. The chain is built from TRBV6-1 and TRBJ2-7, with 8 bases lining up with TRBD2. CDR3 length: 14 amino acids. Trimming removed 2 bases from V and 2 bases from J; junction bases left unmatched: 2. Germline CDR1 and CDR2: MNHNS and SASEGT. CDR3 amino acids: CASSEHGGAYEQYF. DNA of the CDR3: TGTGCCAGCAGTGAACACGGGGGGGCCTACGAGCAGTACTTC.

V is TRBV7-2 and J is TRBJ1-6; D unclear. Trimming left V 0 bases short and J 10 bases short, with 10 bases between. The CDR3 contains 14 residues. Germline V gene data show CDR1 as SGHTA and CDR2 as FQGNSA. This chain's CDR3 is CASSLANPVSPLHF. The CDR3 DNA is TGTGCCAGCAGCTTAGCCAACCCTGTATCACCCCTCCACTTT.

This sequence joins TRBV6-6 and TRBJ2-7; possible D gene TRBD2, 6 bases. The germline V gene encodes CDR1 MNHNY and CDR2 SVGAGI (reference sequence). The CDR3 totals 13 residues. V was cut by 8 bases and J by 2 bases, with 13 bases left in between. Written as DNA, the CDR3 is TGTGCCAGCTTCGCGACGGGGGCCTACGAGCAGTACTTC. It encodes CASFATGAYEQYF.

The chain employs TRBV27 and TRBJ1-1; 8 bases agree with TRBD1. The CDR3 loop spans 12 amino acids. The V gene end was trimmed by 8 bases and the J gene end by 7 bases; junction bases not matched to a gene: 6. Germline CDR1 reads MNHEY; CDR2 reads SMNVEV (reference sequence). CDR3: CASLDRGREAFF. As DNA, the CDR3 is TGTGCCAGCCTCGACAGGGGCCGTGAAGCTTTCTTT.

The chain combines TRBV11-2 with TRBJ2-3; D perhaps matches TRBD2 (5 bases). Trimming took off 5 bases at V and 1 base at J, with 10 bases between the two ends. The CDR3 totals 14 residues. CDR1 is SGHAT, CDR2 FQNNGV, per germline. The CDR3 here is CASSPGSRTDTQYF. The CDR3 DNA is TGTGCCAGCAGCCCGGGGTCCCGCACAGATACGCAGTATTTT.

A note on this clone: The sample holds other DNA sequences that translate to the same CDR3. J is TRBJ2-3 and V is TRBV18; the D gene is possibly TRBD1 (6 bases). The V and J ends lost 3 bases and 0 bases respectively, with 10 bases between them. There are 15 residues in the CDR3. The germline CDR1 and CDR2 sequences are KGHSH and LQKENI. CDR3 region: CASSPRTASTDTQYF. CDR3 sequence (DNA): TGTGCCAGCTCACCCCGGACAGCTAGCACAGATACGCAGTATTTT.

The rearrangement joins TRBV18 to TRBJ1-3; D is unclear. CDR1 and CDR2 from the germline V gene are KGHSH and LQKENI. V gave up 3 bases and J gave up 9 bases, with 24 bases separating them. This CDR3 contains 17 residues. The CDR3 protein is CASSPPLGSGVGVTIYF. CDR3 DNA sequence: TGTGCCAGCTCACCTCCCCTGGGGAGCGGAGTGGGTGTCACCATATATTTT. Based on the CDR3 plus reference TRBV18 and TRBJ1-3, the full variable domain is NAGVMQNPRHLVRRRGQEARLRCSPMKGHSHVYWYRQLPEEGLKFMVYLQKENIIDESGMPKERFSAEFPKEGPSILRIQQVVRGDSAAYFCASSPPLGSGVGVTIYFGEGSWLTVV.

The chain recombines TRBV28 with TRBJ2-2; D is undetermined. V was pared by 8 bases and J by 6 bases, with 16 bases between. Germline CDR1 MDHEN, CDR2 SYDVKM. The CDR3 has 14 residues. The CDR3 loop is CASLQSSDPGELFF. The DNA of the CDR3 is TGTGCCAGCCTTCAGTCGAGCGATCCCGGGGAGCTGTTTTTT.

This clone was seen once. The chain employs TRBV4-1 and TRBJ1-5, with 12 bases matching TRBD1. The CDR3 runs to 18 residues. V shed 3 bases and J 0 bases; nucleotides not matched to a gene: 6. CDR1 and CDR2 (germline): MGHRA, YSYEKL. The CDR3 protein is CASSQGQGAPYSNQPQHF. Written as DNA, the CDR3 is TGCGCCAGCAGCCAGGGACAGGGGGCCCCTTATAGCAATCAGCCCCAGCATTTT.

This clone was counted only a few times. This chain links TRBV4-3 with TRBJ2-1, with 14 bases lining up with TRBD2. There are 16 residues in the CDR3. In germline, CDR1 is LGHNA, CDR2 YSLEER. V lost 3 bases, J lost 6 bases, and 4 bases stayed unmatched. The CDR3 reads CASSQAGLAGANEQFF. Here the CDR3 DNA reads TGCGCCAGCAGCCAGGCGGGACTAGCGGGGGCCAATGAGCAGTTCTTC.

V and J are TRBV5-4 and TRBJ2-6, with D perhaps TRBD1 (6 bases). V gave up 4 bases and J gave up 4 bases, with 15 bases separating them. This CDR3 has 16 residues. Per germline, CDR1 SGHNT and CDR2 YYREEE (reference sequence). CDR3 residues: CASSVQGIHGANVLTF. DNA of the CDR3: TGTGCCAGCAGCGTACAGGGAATTCACGGGGCCAACGTCCTGACTTTC.

This chain links TRBV28 with TRBJ1-5; D is unclear. Germline CDR1 reads MDHEN; CDR2 reads SYDVKM. Trimming removed 6 bases from V and 6 bases from J, with 18 bases in between. This CDR3 spans 15 amino acids. Here the CDR3 DNA reads TGTGCCAGCAGCTTCCCTTCGGGGTTCGCTCAGCCCCAGCATTTT. Its protein is CASSFPSGFAQPQHF.

V usage is TRBV21-1 and J usage is TRBJ1-6. TRBV21-1 is annotated as a pseudogene. The CDR3 sequence is 15 residues long. DNA of the CDR3: TGTGCCAGCAGCATACGACACGGGTTCGTAACACCCCTCCACTTT. Translated: CASSIRHGFVTPLHF.

The chain combines TRBV29-1 with TRBJ2-5; tentative D call: TRBD2 (5 bases). This CDR3 comprises 11 residues. CDR1 SQVTM and CDR2 ANQGSEA come from the germline V gene. Deletions cut 8 bases from V and 5 bases from J, with 12 bases between. The CDR3 spells CSLRRGETQYF. Written as DNA, the CDR3 is TGCAGCCTAAGACGAGGGGAGACCCAGTACTTC. The whole variable domain, filled in from reference TRBV29-1 and TRBJ2-5, reads SAVISQKPSRDICQRGTSLTIQCQVDSQVTMMFWYRQQPGQSLTLIATANQGSEATYESGFVIDKFPISRPNLTFSTLTVSNMSPEDSSIYLCSLRRGETQYFGPGTRLLVL.

J is TRBJ2-7 and V is TRBV10-3; 9 bases are a match to TRBD1. Germline CDR1 reads ENHRY; CDR2 reads SYGVKD. The V gene end was trimmed by 6 bases and the J gene end by 2 bases; junction bases not matched to a gene: 5. The CDR3 runs 14 residues. In DNA, the CDR3 is TGTGCCATCAGACCGACAGGGGGAACCTACGAGCAGTACTTC. Translation: CAIRPTGGTYEQYF.

This chain connects TRBV7-9 to TRBJ2-3; possibly TRBD2 for D (6 bases). This CDR3 spans 15 amino acids. V was pared by 4 bases and J by 4 bases, with 15 bases between. Germline V gives CDR1 SEHNR, CDR2 FQNEAQ (reference sequence). CDR3 sequence (DNA): TGTGCCAGCAGCTCTGGGGGAGGTCAGGCAGATACGCAGTATTTT. It is translated as CASSSGGGQADTQYF.

This chain joins TRBV5-1 and TRBJ2-5; D call uncertain. This CDR3 is built from 13 residues. The V end lost 5 bases, the J end lost 5 bases, and 13 bases lay between the germline ends. Germline CDR1 is SGHRS and CDR2 is YFSETQ. DNA of the CDR3: TGCGCCAGCAGATTAGCCAGTCGGGAGACCCAGTACTTC. Amino acids: CASRLASRETQYF.

CDR3 DNA: TGCAGTGCTGGTTCCCTTGGGGAGCAGTACTTC. Its protein is CSAGSLGEQYF. This chain links TRBV20-1 with TRBJ2-7; D is uncertain. This CDR3 comprises 11 residues. Trimming left V 5 bases short and J 7 bases short, with 12 bases between. Germline CDR1 and CDR2: DFQATT and SNEGSKA (reference sequence).

CDR3 region: CASSISSQGYEQYF. The CDR3 DNA reads as TGTGCCAGTAGTATATCCTCCCAAGGCTACGAGCAGTACTTC. The rearrangement joins TRBV19 to TRBJ2-7; D is unresolved. The germline V gene encodes CDR1 LNHDA and CDR2 SQIVND (reference sequence). Trimming removed 2 bases from V and 3 bases from J, with 11 bases in between. The CDR3 covers 14 residues.

The J gene is TRBJ1-4, the V gene TRBV30; D might be TRBD1 (6 bases). CDR3 length: 14 amino acids. Germline-derived CDR1 and CDR2 are GTSNPN and SVGIG (reference sequence). V lost 0 bases and J 7 bases, leaving 12 bases between the germline ends. CDR3 residues: CAWSVRGGVEKLFF. CDR3 bases: TGTGCCTGGAGTGTACGAGGGGGGGTTGAAAAACTGTTTTTT.

Turning to this clone: In the same sample, other DNA sequences code for this CDR3. The V and J genes are TRBV7-3 and TRBJ2-3; unclear D gene. CDR3 length: 13 residues. Trimming cost V 4 bases and J 2 bases, with 7 bases left between them. Germline CDR1 and CDR2: SGHTA and FQGTGA. The CDR3 DNA sequence: TGTGCCAGCAGCTCATCTTCCACAGATACGCAGTATTTT. This gives the protein CASSSSSTDTQYF.

This chain connects TRBV14 to TRBJ2-7; D perhaps matches TRBD1 (6 bases). The V gene's germline CDR1 is SGHDN and CDR2 FVKESK. The ends were cut back, 4 bases at V and 3 bases at J, with 7 bases in the middle. CDR3 length: 12 residues. This CDR3 is CASSPRGYEQYF. CDR3 DNA sequence: TGTGCCAGCAGCCCCAGGGGCTACGAGCAGTACTTC.

This sequence joins TRBV23-1 and TRBJ2-7; D is perhaps TRBD2 (6 bases). TRBV23-1 is reported as an ORF; its role is uncertain. Trimming took 4 bases from V and 2 from J, leaving 27 bases between them. This CDR3 region has 19 residues. CDR3: CASSLNPGLLFFRTYEQYF. The CDR3 nucleotides are TGCGCCAGCAGTCTAAACCCGGGACTTCTCTTCTTTCGAACCTACGAGCAGTACTTC.

This sequence joins TRBV30 and TRBJ2-5, with a tentative D call TRBD1 (5 bases). CDR1 and CDR2 from the germline V gene are GTSNPN and SVGIG (reference sequence). Trimming removed 2 bases from V and 7 bases from J, with 14 bases in between. This CDR3 has 13 residues. The CDR3 protein is CAWSRRGRGTQYF. The DNA of the CDR3 is TGTGCCTGGAGTCGAAGGGGTAGAGGGACCCAGTACTTC.

J is TRBJ2-5 and V is TRBV4-2, with 7 positions matching TRBD1. CDR3 length: 15 residues. V shed 8 bases, J shed 3 bases, and the junction held 12 bases outside the gene matches. Per the germline V gene, CDR1 is LGHNA and CDR2 is YNFKEQ. The CDR3 region is CASPALRDRKETQYF. In DNA, the CDR3 is TGTGCCAGCCCCGCCCTAAGGGACAGAAAAGAGACCCAGTACTTC.

This clone occurred a few times. V usage is TRBV11-2 and J usage is TRBJ1-3; D is ambiguous. V lost 1 base to trimming and J lost 0 bases, with 10 bases between them. In germline, CDR1 is SGHAT, CDR2 FQNNGV. This CDR3 contains 16 residues. CDR3 DNA sequence: TGTGCCAGCAGCTTAGGAGGATTCTTCTCTGGAAACACCATATATTTT. Its protein is CASSLGGFFSGNTIYF.